The 22 T cell receptor beta chains below come from one sample, sequenced in a study of blood T cell repertoires in COVID-19. The protocol was immunoSEQ multiplex PCR, while the TCRdb copy is restricted to in-frame clones and leaves out a portion. The sample records about 110,000 clones, 85% to 90% being singletons. Sequencing was done on a sample of peripheral blood. All receptors come from a human donor in a cohort sampled during active COVID-19.

The J gene is TRBJ2-7, the V gene TRBV14; 7 nucleotides match TRBD1. Germline V gives CDR1 SGHDN, CDR2 FVKESK. V was clipped by 1 base and J by 8 bases; unmatched bases: 5. The CDR3 has 13 residues. The CDR3 spells CASSQVDRPQQYF. The CDR3 DNA reads TGTGCCAGCAGCCAAGTGGACAGGCCCCAGCAGTACTTC.

The chain recombines TRBV27 with TRBJ2-7, with D possibly TRBD1 on 6 matching bases. Germline assignment: CDR1 MNHEY and CDR2 SMNVEV (reference sequence). The V end was cut by 5 bases, the J end by 1 base, with 12 bases between. CDR3 length: 14 amino acids. Written as DNA, the CDR3 is TGTGCCAGCAGTCTCGACAGGTCTTCCTACGAGCAGTACTTC. Protein product: CASSLDRSSYEQYF.

This chain connects TRBV28 to TRBJ1-2, with 9 bases fitting TRBD1. V gave up 6 bases and J gave up 5 bases; unmatched junction bases: 7. The germline gives CDR1 MDHEN, CDR2 SYDVKM. CDR3 length: 14 residues. As DNA, the CDR3 is TGTGCCAGCAGCTCCCCCGGGACAGGGTATGGCTACACCTTC. Its translation is CASSSPGTGYGYTF.

The V gene is TRBV7-3, the J gene TRBJ1-1; 7 bases map to TRBD1. The CDR3 has 16 amino acids. In germline, CDR1 is SGHTA, CDR2 FQGTGA. V lost 0 bases and J lost 1; bases outside the gene matches: 5. As DNA, the CDR3 is TGTGCCAGCAGCTTAACCAGGGGGAGGCAGAACACTGAAGCTTTCTTT. Residues: CASSLTRGRQNTEAFF.

The J gene is TRBJ2-2, the V gene TRBV7-9; D perhaps matches TRBD2 (5 bases). The CDR3 has 15 residues. V was cut by 5 bases and J by 1 base, with 11 bases left in between. Germline V gives CDR1 SEHNR, CDR2 FQNEAQ (reference sequence). CDR3 in DNA: TGTGCCAGCAGCCGACTAAGAGAGAACACCGGGGAGCTGTTTTTT. It specifies CASSRLRENTGELFF.

V usage is TRBV3-1 (or the pseudogene TRBV3-2) and J usage is TRBJ2-2; D not certain. The V gene's germline CDR1 is LGHDT and CDR2 YNNKEL (reference sequence). V was trimmed by 3 bases and J by 1 base, leaving 6 bases between them. The CDR3 has 14 amino acids. The CDR3 sequence is CASSHSGNTGELFF. CDR3 in DNA: TGTGCCAGCAGCCACTCCGGGAACACCGGGGAGCTGTTTTTT.

The J gene is TRBJ2-1, the V gene TRBV3-1 (or the pseudogene TRBV3-2), with 8 nucleotides matching TRBD1. This CDR3 region has 16 residues. The germline gives CDR1 LGHDT, CDR2 YNNKEL (reference sequence). With V trimmed by 3 bases and J by 6 bases, 10 bases remained unmatched. In DNA form, the CDR3 reads TGTGCCAGCAGCCAGAGGACAGGGCCACCTCTCAATGAGCAGTTCTTC. This encodes CASSQRTGPPLNEQFF.

This chain joins TRBV5-4 and TRBJ2-5; TRBD1 matches 8 bases. This CDR3 has 16 amino acids. Germline V lookup: CDR1 SGHNT, CDR2 YYREEE (reference sequence). Trimming at V came to 3 bases and at J to 5 bases, leaving 12 bases not matched to a gene. The DNA for the CDR3 is TGTGCCAGCAGCTACCCACCGCAGGGGGCGGGGGAGACCCAGTACTTC. Amino acids: CASSYPPQGAGETQYF.

J is TRBJ1-4 and V is TRBV7-8; 8 bases align to TRBD1. The length of the CDR3 is 17 residues. Germline values: CDR1 SGHVS, CDR2 FQNEAQ. V was pared by 4 bases and J by 8 bases, with 15 bases of the junction left unmatched. Here the CDR3 DNA reads TGTGCCAGCAGCTCAGGACAGGGACGGTTTGGTCGCGAAAAACTGTTTTTT. Amino acid sequence: CASSSGQGRFGREKLFF.

The chain has TRBV27 and TRBJ2-7; 8 nucleotides line up with TRBD1. J lost 3 bases, V lost 2 bases, and 9 bases had no gene match. In germline, CDR1 is MNHEY, CDR2 SMNVEV (reference sequence). The CDR3 has 16 amino acids. CDR3 loop: CASSLPSGGAGYEQYF. The CDR3 bases are TGTGCCAGCAGTTTACCTTCAGGGGGCGCAGGCTACGAGCAGTACTTC.

V gene TRBV5-6 combines with J gene TRBJ2-3, with 8 nucleotides matching TRBD2. V was clipped by 3 bases and J by 0 bases; unmatched bases: 9. This CDR3 region has 17 residues. Germline-derived CDR1 and CDR2 are SGHDT and YYEEEE. CDR3 DNA sequence: TGTGCCAGCAGCTCTGGGTTCGCTAGCGGGAGCACAGATACGCAGTATTTT. Amino acids: CASSSGFASGSTDTQYF.

A few counts support this clone. DNA of the CDR3: TGCGCCAGCAGCTTAAGTCCAAGACAGGGGATAGCTGAAGCTTTCTTT. This encodes CASSLSPRQGIAEAFF. The genes are TRBV4-1 and TRBJ1-1; 8 bases are a match to TRBD1. V lost 5 bases, J lost 6 bases, and 14 bases stayed unmatched. The V gene's germline CDR1 is MGHRA and CDR2 YSYEKL. The CDR3 has 16 residues.

The chain combines TRBV6-6 with TRBJ1-3; D gene unclear. V gave up 2 bases and J gave up 3 bases, with 8 bases separating them. This CDR3 spans 14 amino acids. Germline CDR1 MNHNY, CDR2 SVGAGI (reference sequence). The CDR3 spells CASSYTEFGNTIYF. Here the CDR3 DNA reads TGTGCCAGCAGTTACACAGAATTTGGAAACACCATATATTTT.

The chain has TRBV18 and TRBJ2-5; D gene unclear. The germline gives CDR1 KGHSH, CDR2 LQKENI. This CDR3 has 11 amino acids. Between the trimmed V and J ends, which lost 3 bases and 3 bases, there was a span of 2 bases. The CDR3 here is CASSPKETQYF. CDR3 DNA: TGTGCCAGCTCACCCAAAGAGACCCAGTACTTC.

The chain has TRBV7-4 and TRBJ2-7, with D unclear. This CDR3 spans 15 amino acids. V lost 3 bases, J lost 2 bases, and 14 bases lay in between. The germline CDR1 and CDR2 sequences are SGHVT and SQSDAQ. As DNA, the CDR3 is TGTGCCAGCAGCTTTATAAGAGACAAACCCTACGAGCAGTACTTC. Residues: CASSFIRDKPYEQYF.

The J gene is TRBJ1-5, the V gene TRBV12-3 or TRBV12-4, with D possibly being TRBD1 (5 bases). Trimming cost V 5 bases and J 6 bases, with 11 bases left between them. CDR3 length equals 13 residues. CDR3 DNA: TGTGCCAGCAGTCCCCAGGGTAGTCAGCCCCAGCATTTT. As protein: CASSPQGSQPQHF.

This chain's CDR3 is CASSQSRRAGGELFF. The CDR3 DNA is TGTGCCAGCAGCCAATCGCGGCGGGCCGGCGGGGAGCTGTTTTTT. This sequence joins TRBV16 and TRBJ2-2; a possible D gene is TRBD2 (5 bases). Germline CDR1 reads KGHSY; CDR2 reads FQNENV. This CDR3 comprises 15 residues. The germline V and J ends were trimmed by 0 bases and 7 bases, with 12 bases remaining between them.

V gene TRBV11-2 combines with J gene TRBJ2-7; 10 nucleotides match TRBD1. Germline CDR1 and CDR2: SGHAT and FQNNGV. V gave up 3 bases and J gave up 2 bases; unmatched junction bases: 4. The CDR3 extends over 15 amino acids. In DNA, the CDR3 is TGTGCCAGCAGCTTCACGGGGACAGGGGCCTACGAGCAGTACTTC. It translates to CASSFTGTGAYEQYF.

The V gene is TRBV24-1, the J gene TRBJ1-1, with a possible D match to TRBD1 (5 bases). V lost 7 bases and J 5 bases, leaving 10 bases between the germline ends. The CDR3 consists of 12 residues. Germline V lookup: CDR1 KGHDR, CDR2 SFDVKD. The CDR3 coding sequence is TGTGCCACCAGGGGACTTACAACTGAAGCTTTCTTT. Amino acid sequence: CATRGLTTEAFF.

The chain uses TRBV19 and TRBJ1-1; D remains ambiguous. Trimming removed 5 bases from V and 1 base from J, with 14 bases in between. Germline values: CDR1 LNHDA, CDR2 SQIVND (reference sequence). This CDR3 contains 15 residues. CDR3 protein: CASSGVTTGNTEAFF. The CDR3 DNA is TGTGCCAGTAGTGGAGTGACTACTGGGAACACTGAAGCTTTCTTT.

V and J are TRBV5-1 and TRBJ2-3; D not certain. CDR1 SGHRS and CDR2 YFSETQ come from the germline V gene. V was cut by 4 bases and J by 0 bases, with 9 bases left in between. This CDR3 spans 14 amino acids. The CDR3 region has the DNA TGCGCCAGCAGCCTGTTAGATAGCACAGATACGCAGTATTTT. As protein: CASSLLDSTDTQYF.

The chain uses TRBV10-3 and TRBJ2-7; 9 bases map to TRBD1. The V gene's germline CDR1 is ENHRY and CDR2 SYGVKD. The CDR3 consists of 16 residues. Germline trimming cut 0 bases from V and 4 bases from J; bases unmatched to any gene: 7. The CDR3 DNA sequence: TGTGCCATCAGTGAGTCCGGGACAGGGTCGTTGTACGAGCAGTACTTC. This translates into CAISESGTGSLYEQYF.